This T cell receptor (beta chain) was sequenced during a study of blood T cells in healthy people across ages. Study as a whole: In model experiments, template switching was able to capture about one barcoded beta molecule for every two T cells that were present.

Sample-barcoded 5' priming and a J-beta primer mix drove a second PCR of roughly 7 to 11 cycles. Each CDR3 protein gets one entry after TCRdb re-called the 5' RACE reads with MiXCR. The sample has over a million distinct CDR3 sequences; roughly 40% are singletons. Caucasian individuals from Russia who were healthy and aged about 6 to 90 acted as donors. Isolated PBMCs totaled at least 6.5 million in each sample. Extractions gave at least 5.5 micrograms of total RNA per sample. The germline V gene encodes CDR1 SGHAT and CDR2 FQNNGV. CDR3 length: 14 amino acids. V was trimmed by 5 bases and J by 4 bases, leaving 14 bases between them.

The chain joins TRBV11-2 to TRBJ1-1; maybe TRBD1 (5 bases). The material sequenced was blood. The receptor's source is a woman between 18 and 29 years old in good health. The CDR3 is CASSPSRVGTEAFF. CDR3 coding DNA: TGTGCCAGCAGCCCCTCCAGGGTTGGCACTGAAGCTTTCTTT.